The 18 T cell receptor beta chains below all came from one sample that was sequenced in a study of CD8+ T cells in alopecia areata. The authors extracted RNA and reverse transcribed it into cDNA as the sequencing template. Sequencing used immunoSEQ multiplex PCR; TCRdb keeps in-frame clones, though not all of them. The sample comprises approximately 140,000 clones, 85% to 90% of which are singletons, and around 15% rests with the top ten. Sequenced here: CD8+ T cells sorted from blood, sampled at week 0. The receptors derive from a human donor with alopecia areata.

This chain joins TRBV5-5 and TRBJ1-1; D not certain. This CDR3 has 14 amino acids. V gave up 0 bases and J gave up 4 bases, with 10 bases separating them. The germline V gene has CDR1 SGHKS and CDR2 YYEKEE (reference sequence). This CDR3 reads CASSLGWGTTEAFF. CDR3 coding DNA: TGTGCCAGCAGCTTGGGGTGGGGTACCACTGAAGCTTTCTTT. Variable domain in full (rest from reference TRBV5-5 and TRBJ1-1): DAGVTQSPTHLIKTRGQQVTLRCSPISGHKSVSWYQQVLGQGPQFIFQYYEKEERGRGNFPDRFSARQFPNYSSELNVNALLLGDSALYLCASSLGWGTTEAFFGQGTRLTVV.

The rearrangement joins TRBV28 to TRBJ1-1; unclear D gene. The CDR3 consists of 13 residues. Germline assignment: CDR1 MDHEN and CDR2 SYDVKM. With 6 bases removed from V and 1 base from J, the gap between germline ends came to 9 bases. The CDR3, as DNA: TGTGCCAGCAGCCCTATCGGGAACACTGAAGCTTTCTTT. Amino acid sequence: CASSPIGNTEAFF.

The genes are TRBV15 and TRBJ2-2, with a weak D call TRBD1 (5 bases). Germline values: CDR1 LNHNV, CDR2 YYDKDF (reference sequence). This CDR3 has 15 amino acids. Trimming stripped 0 bases from V and 3 bases from J, with 8 bases between. The CDR3 spells CATSRDRVDTGELFF. The CDR3 DNA is TGTGCCACCAGCAGAGACAGGGTCGACACCGGGGAGCTGTTTTTT.

The chain joins TRBV11-3 to TRBJ1-3, with a tentative D call TRBD1 (6 bases). Germline values: CDR1 SGHNT, CDR2 YENEEA. This CDR3 comprises 16 residues. The ends were cut back, 5 bases at V and 0 bases at J, with 14 bases in the middle. This CDR3 is CASSPPRTVSGNTIYF. The CDR3 nucleotides read TGTGCCAGCAGCCCACCTAGGACAGTCTCTGGAAACACCATATATTTT.

The rearrangement joins TRBV10-3 to TRBJ2-7; D is possibly TRBD1 (5 bases). This CDR3 has 13 amino acids. CDR1 ENHRY and CDR2 SYGVKD come from the germline V gene. With 0 bases removed from V and 5 bases from J, the gap between germline ends came to 8 bases. The CDR3 spells CAISESQGNEQYF. DNA for the CDR3: TGTGCCATCAGTGAGTCGCAGGGCAACGAGCAGTACTTC.

The V call is TRBV19, the J call TRBJ1-5; tentative D call: TRBD1 (6 bases). Deletions cut 5 bases from V and 5 bases from J, with 13 bases between. The CDR3 has 14 amino acids. Per germline, CDR1 LNHDA and CDR2 SQIVND (reference sequence). This chain's CDR3 is CASSLNRDYQPQHF. DNA for the CDR3: TGTGCCAGTAGTCTCAACAGGGACTATCAGCCCCAGCATTTT.

The chain employs TRBV19 and TRBJ2-3, with 13 bases matching TRBD2. Germline V gene lookup returns CDR1 LNHDA and CDR2 SQIVND (reference sequence). Losses at the gene ends were 5 bases for V and 3 bases for J; bases not matched to a gene: 11. The CDR3 length is 18 residues. The DNA of the CDR3 is TGTGCCAGTAGTCCCCGGACTAGCGGGAGAGGCTTGACAGATACGCAGTATTTT. Translation: CASSPRTSGRGLTDTQYF.

By share, this clone counts as medium-sized. The gene calls are TRBV5-4 and TRBJ2-7; D is tentatively TRBD1 or TRBD2 (5 bases each). The length of the CDR3 is 14 residues. The germline V gene encodes CDR1 SGHNT and CDR2 YYREEE (reference sequence). Trimming took 0 bases from V and 0 from J, leaving 7 bases between them. DNA of the CDR3: TGTGCCAGCAGCTTGGGGGGGAGCTCCTACGAGCAGTACTTC. It codes for CASSLGGSSYEQYF.

The chain links TRBV15 to TRBJ2-7; the D is unclear. Per the germline V gene, CDR1 is LNHNV and CDR2 is YYDKDF (reference sequence). V lost 0 bases and J 2 bases, leaving 11 bases between the germline ends. The CDR3 extends over 15 amino acids. For the CDR3, the DNA is TGTGCCACCAGCAGAGACAGGTCCGTAACCTACGAGCAGTACTTC. This codes for CATSRDRSVTYEQYF.

As for this clone: Mismatch with germline at one junction end may stem from a read error. This chain uses TRBV25-1 with TRBJ1-1; D is possibly TRBD1 (5 bases). Per germline, CDR1 MGHDK and CDR2 SYGVNS. CDR3 length equals 13 residues. The CDR3 DNA is TGTGCCGGCAGTAGGGCAGGGAGGACTGAAGCTTTCTTT. It yields the protein CAGSRAGRTEAFF. Drawing the rest from reference TRBV25-1 and TRBJ1-1, the complete variable domain is EADIYQTPRYLVIGTGKKITLECSQTMGHDKMYWYQQDPGMELHLIHYSYGVNSTEKGDLSSESTVSRIRTEHFPLTLESARPSHTSQYLCAGSRAGRTEAFFGQGTRLTVV.

The CDR3 reads CASSSLEGVYTF. Written as DNA, the CDR3 is TGTGCCAGCAGCTCATTGGAAGGGGTTTACACCTTC. This chain links TRBV5-6 with TRBJ1-2, with D tentatively TRBD1 (5 bases). Germline CDR1 and CDR2: SGHDT and YYEEEE. V dropped 3 bases and J dropped 11 bases, with 14 bases sitting between them. The CDR3 consists of 12 residues.

This chain connects TRBV7-9 to TRBJ2-7; D possibly corresponds to TRBD2 (5 bases). Trimming removed 5 bases from V and 4 bases from J, with 9 bases in between. Germline loops: CDR1 SEHNR, CDR2 FQNEAQ (reference sequence). The CDR3 has 12 residues. CDR3 sequence: CASSQLGYEQYF. CDR3 sequence (DNA): TGTGCCAGCAGCCAACTAGGATACGAGCAGTACTTC.

The chain combines TRBV2 with TRBJ1-1; 7 bases align to TRBD1. Germline loops: CDR1 SNHLY, CDR2 FYNNEI. Unmatched junction bases numbered 14, after V lost 7 bases and J lost 3 bases. The CDR3 covers 16 residues. CDR3: CASILTGVGLDTEAFF. Here the CDR3 DNA reads TGTGCCAGCATACTAACAGGGGTGGGGCTCGACACTGAAGCTTTCTTT.

The chain carries TRBV5-6 and TRBJ2-7; TRBD2 matches 7 bases. The CDR3 is 14 amino acids. The germline CDR1 and CDR2 sequences are SGHDT and YYEEEE. After removal of 0 bases from V and 4 bases from J, the junction contained 4 bases not matched to a gene. The CDR3 is CASSLGASGYEQYF. The CDR3 nucleotides read TGTGCCAGCAGCTTGGGCGCTAGCGGTTACGAGCAGTACTTC.

J is TRBJ2-1 and V is TRBV6-4; 11 bases agree with TRBD1. The V segment lost 0 bases and the J segment 8 bases; nucleotides outside the gene matches: 6. In germline, CDR1 is MRHNA, CDR2 SNTAGT. This CDR3 contains 16 residues. This CDR3 reads CASSDSPGQGVYEQFF. The CDR3 nucleotides read TGTGCCAGCAGTGACTCACCGGGACAGGGGGTATATGAGCAGTTCTTC.

The genes are TRBV4-1 and TRBJ2-7; D is unresolved. V lost 8 bases and J 4 bases, leaving 12 bases between the germline ends. This CDR3 comprises 12 residues. Per germline, CDR1 MGHRA and CDR2 YSYEKL. DNA of the CDR3: TGCGCCAGCGCGACATACCTTTACGAGCAGTACTTC. Amino acid sequence: CASATYLYEQYF.

This clone was seen a single time. The chain combines TRBV19 with TRBJ2-3, with 9 positions matching TRBD1. CDR1 is LNHDA, CDR2 SQIVND, per germline (reference sequence). CDR3 size: 15 residues. The V gene end was trimmed by 3 bases and the J gene end by 0 bases; junction bases not matched to a gene: 1. CDR3 in DNA: TGTGCCAGTAGTATCGGGACAGGGAGCACAGATACGCAGTATTTT. The encoded protein is CASSIGTGSTDTQYF.

This chain links TRBV5-1 with TRBJ2-7; D may match TRBD1 or TRBD2 (5 bases each). Trimming cost V 3 bases and J 0 bases, with 10 bases left between them. The CDR3 totals 14 residues. Per germline, CDR1 SGHRS and CDR2 YFSETQ. The DNA for the CDR3 is TGCGCCAGCAGCTCCGGGACCCACTCCTACGAGCAGTACTTC. Its translation is CASSSGTHSYEQYF.